This note documents a single T cell receptor beta chain sequence. The data derive from a study of blood T cell repertoires in COVID-19. Study information: Sample material is recorded as cDNA or gDNA derived from T cells, B-cell-depleted T cells, or PBMCs.

Seattle patients were enrolled during active infection and followed longitudinally. Original processing methods: Nucleated cell counts were estimated from reference gene primer amplification. TCRdb's table, derived via immunoSEQ multiplex PCR, lists solely in-frame clones and lacks some. The V and J calls and clone size are taken from that table; D and trimming were inferred from the DNA. The profile covers roughly 400,000 clones, with 80% to 90% appearing a single time and approximately 2.5% taken by the ten largest. The CDR3 runs to 13 residues. Looked up from germline, CDR1 is LGHDT and CDR2 is YNNKEL (reference sequence). The V gene lost 4 bases and the J gene lost 6 bases, with 11 bases spanning the gap.

The chain joins TRBV3-1 (or the pseudogene TRBV3-2) to TRBJ2-3, with D uncertain. This receptor was identified in a woman aged 55-69 years with COVID-19, enrolled during active disease. Sequencing was done on a sample of peripheral blood. The CDR3: CASSLQDVDTQYF. Written as DNA, the CDR3 is TGTGCCAGCAGCCTACAAGATGTCGATACGCAGTATTTT.